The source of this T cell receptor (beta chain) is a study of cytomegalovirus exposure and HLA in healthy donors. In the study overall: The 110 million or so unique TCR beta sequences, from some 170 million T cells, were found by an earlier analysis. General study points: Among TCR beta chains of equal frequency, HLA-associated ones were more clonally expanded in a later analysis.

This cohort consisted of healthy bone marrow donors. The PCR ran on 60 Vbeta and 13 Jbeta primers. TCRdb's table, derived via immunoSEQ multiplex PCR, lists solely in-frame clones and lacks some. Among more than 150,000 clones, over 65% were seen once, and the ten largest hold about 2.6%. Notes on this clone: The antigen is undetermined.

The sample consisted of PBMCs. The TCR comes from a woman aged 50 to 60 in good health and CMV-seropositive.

The CDR3 protein is CASSFRGGTGELFF. The CDR3 coding sequence is TGTGCCAGCAGCTTCAGGGGCGGAACCGGGGAGCTGTTTTTT. The chain couples TRBV7-6 to TRBJ2-2; maybe TRBD1 (6 bases). The CDR3 spans 14 residues. The germline gives CDR1 SGHVS, CDR2 FNYEAQ. With 3 bases removed from V and 5 bases from J, the gap between germline ends came to 10 bases.